This is a list of T cell receptor beta chains from one sample in a study of blood T cell repertoires in COVID-19. Profiled with immunoSEQ multiplex PCR; TCRdb holds only in-frame clones, not every one. The table lists about 240,000 clones, roughly 80% of them singletons, with roughly 9.6% in the top ten. The sequenced sample was peripheral blood. These receptors were taken from a woman over 75 with acute or convalescent COVID-19. Each CDR3 is given with its conserved first and last residue. A D gene is named only where the DNA matches it firmly. Size is omitted from some rows. Given values are once, few, many or a class for expanded clones.

NA,TRBD1,TRBV4-2,TRBJ2-1,CASSQATGGPNEQFF,TGTGCCAGCAGCCAAGCGACAGGGGGTCCCAATGAGCAGTTCTTC
NA,TRBD1,TRBV5-1,TRBJ1-1,CASSPTTGGNTEAFF,TGCGCCAGCAGCCCAACTACAGGGGGGAACACTGAAGCTTTCTTT
NA,NA,TRBV4-2,TRBJ2-1,CASSQDYSTYNEQFF,TGTGCCAGCAGCCAAGATTATTCCACTTACAATGAGCAGTTCTTC
NA,TRBD2,TRBV28,TRBJ2-7,CASSLLHRGGYEQYF,TGTGCCAGCAGTTTACTCCACCGGGGGGGGTACGAGCAGTACTTC
few,TRBD1,TRBV5-1,TRBJ1-3,CASSPTPRTGAGNTIYF,TGCGCCAGCAGCCCTACCCCCCGGACAGGGGCAGGAAACACCATATATTTT
NA,TRBD1,TRBV9,TRBJ2-3,CASSPWDRVPDTQYF,TGTGCCAGCAGCCCTTGGGACAGGGTCCCAGATACGCAGTATTTT
NA,NA,TRBV2,TRBJ1-2,CASSRRRDYGYTF,TGTGCTAGCAGTCGGCGCAGGGACTATGGCTACACCTTC
NA,TRBD1,TRBV5-4,TRBJ1-2,CASSPWDRGGYTF,TGTGCCAGCAGCCCCTGGGACAGGGGTGGCTACACCTTC
NA,TRBD2,TRBV28,TRBJ2-3,CASSQIAGGLTDTQYF,TGTGCCAGCAGCCAGATAGCGGGGGGGCTAACAGATACGCAGTATTTT
NA,NA,TRBV10-3,TRBJ1-1,CAISEGAVEAFF,TGTGCCATCAGTGAGGGAGCGGTTGAAGCTTTCTTT
once,NA,TRBV12-3/TRBV12-4,TRBJ1-2,CASSRGDYYGYTF,TGTGCCAGCAGCCGGGGGGATTACTATGGCTACACCTTC
NA,TRBD2,TRBV18,TRBJ2-1,CASGSGASYNEQFF,TGTGCCAGCGGGAGCGGGGCTTCCTACAATGAGCAGTTCTTC
NA,NA,TRBV2,TRBJ2-1,CASNPTGFGNEQFF,TGTGCCAGCAATCCAACAGGGTTCGGAAATGAGCAGTTCTTC
few,TRBD1,TRBV7-2,TRBJ1-2,CASSLGPGAGTEVYGYTF,TGTGCCAGCAGCTTAGGGCCCGGGGCCGGGACAGAGGTCTATGGCTACACCTTC
NA,NA,TRBV5-1,TRBJ2-3,CASSLGQGSTDTQYF,TGCGCCAGCAGCTTGGGGCAGGGAAGCACAGATACGCAGTATTTT
NA,NA,TRBV10-3,TRBJ1-1,CAIRFDRNTEAFF,TGTGCCATCAGATTCGACAGAAACACTGAAGCTTTCTTT
NA,TRBD2,TRBV5-1,TRBJ2-7,CASSRAGANEQYF,TGCGCCAGCAGCAGAGCGGGGGCTAACGAGCAGTACTTC
few,TRBD1,TRBV7-2,TRBJ2-7,CASSSWTGSSYEQYF,TGTGCCAGCAGCTCTTGGACAGGGAGTTCCTACGAGCAGTACTTC
once,TRBD2,TRBV18,TRBJ2-1,CASSALGGGVNEQFF,TGTGCCAGCTCAGCCCTTGGGGGGGGTGTCAATGAGCAGTTCTTC
NA,NA,TRBV6-2/TRBV6-3,TRBJ1-5,CASSPSGVYGNQPQHF,TGTGCCAGCAGCCCATCGGGGGTTTATGGCAATCAGCCCCAGCATTTT
NA,TRBD2,TRBV7-7,TRBJ2-1,CASSPAGGSYNEQFF,TGTGCTAGCAGCCCAGCGGGGGGGTCCTACAATGAGCAGTTCTTC
NA,NA,TRBV6-5,TRBJ2-3,CASSWRVADTQYF,TGTGCCAGCAGCTGGAGGGTAGCGGATACGCAGTATTTT
few,TRBD1,TRBV19,TRBJ1-4,CASSITGAGEKLFF,TGTGCCAGTAGTATCACAGGGGCTGGTGAAAAACTGTTTTTT
NA,NA,TRBV4-1,TRBJ1-4,CASTPIAGGHGGEKLFF,TGCGCCAGCACCCCAATAGCGGGGGGGCACGGTGGAGAAAAACTGTTTTTT
NA,TRBD1,TRBV25-1,TRBJ1-4,CASSLDRVPEKLFF,TGTGCCAGCAGCCTCGACAGGGTGCCTGAAAAACTGTTTTTT
NA,TRBD2,TRBV11-2,TRBJ2-1,CASSLLSTRLAGANEQFF,TGTGCCAGCAGCTTGCTCTCGACCCGACTAGCGGGGGCCAATGAGCAGTTCTTC
NA,TRBD1,TRBV2,TRBJ2-5,CASKGGQGDQETQYF,TGTGCCAGCAAGGGGGGACAGGGGGACCAAGAGACCCAGTACTTC
NA,TRBD2,TRBV29-1,TRBJ2-3,CSVEPAGDPTDTQYF,TGCAGCGTTGAACCAGCGGGGGACCCCACAGATACGCAGTATTTT
NA,NA,TRBV5-6,TRBJ1-2,CASSLDSYGYTF,TGTGCCAGCAGCTTAGACAGTTATGGCTACACCTTC
NA,NA,TRBV2,TRBJ1-1,CASVKGTEAFF,TGTGCCAGCGTTAAGGGGACTGAAGCTTTCTTT
NA,TRBD1,TRBV2,TRBJ2-7,CASSLQGEKYEQYF,TGTGCCAGCAGTCTACAGGGGGAGAAATACGAGCAGTACTTC
NA,TRBD1,TRBV6-6,TRBJ2-3,CASKATGADTQYF,TGTGCCAGCAAGGCGACAGGGGCAGATACGCAGTATTTT
NA,TRBD1,TRBV6-5,TRBJ1-2,CASSYSDRTNYGYTF,TGTGCCAGCAGTTACTCGGACAGGACCAACTATGGCTACACCTTC
NA,NA,TRBV5-1,TRBJ2-5,CASSSNPGGRETQYF,TGCGCCAGCAGCTCCAACCCGGGGGGCAGGGAGACCCAGTACTTC
few,NA,TRBV28,TRBJ1-1,CASSFQEENEAFF,TGTGCCAGCAGTTTCCAGGAAGAGAATGAAGCTTTCTTT
NA,NA,TRBV12-3/TRBV12-4,TRBJ2-5,CASSGGTQETQYF,TGTGCCAGCAGTGGGGGGACCCAAGAGACCCAGTACTTC
NA,NA,TRBV7-2,TRBJ1-1,CASRDSETGAEAFF,TGTGCCAGCAGAGACTCTGAGACGGGGGCTGAAGCTTTCTTT
NA,TRBD1,TRBV3-1/TRBV3-2,TRBJ1-2,CASSQPQGGYGGYTF,TGTGCCAGCAGCCAGCCTCAGGGGGGTTATGGTGGCTACACCTTC
few,TRBD2,TRBV29-1,TRBJ2-1,CSVGPTSGGSHEQFF,TGCAGCGTTGGACCTACTAGCGGGGGGAGTCATGAGCAGTTCTTC
NA,TRBD2,TRBV3-1/TRBV3-2,TRBJ2-1,CASSPREGGPSYNEQFF,TGTGCCAGCAGCCCTCGGGAGGGGGGGCCGTCCTACAATGAGCAGTTCTTC
NA,NA,TRBV18,TRBJ1-1,CASSPRANMNTEAFF,TGTGCCAGCTCACCACGGGCTAATATGAACACTGAAGCTTTCTTT
NA,TRBD1,TRBV2,TRBJ2-5,CASARDRQETQYF,TGTGCCAGCGCAAGGGACAGGCAAGAGACCCAGTACTTC
NA,NA,TRBV21-1,TRBJ1-4,CASSKPDRTNEKLFF,TGTGCCAGCAGCAAACCGGACAGAACTAATGAAAAACTGTTTTTT
few,TRBD2,TRBV7-9,TRBJ2-3,CASSLGGGYTDTQYF,TGTGCCAGCAGCTTAGGGGGGGGGTACACAGATACGCAGTATTTT